These 18 T cell receptor beta chains came from one sample sequenced in a study of blood T cell repertoires in COVID-19. Sequenced by immunoSEQ multiplex PCR; TCRdb stores in-frame clones only, minus some. The data contain about 240,000 clones, roughly 80% of them singletons. The material sequenced was peripheral blood. Every receptor here comes from an elderly woman with acute or convalescent COVID-19.

The chain is built from TRBV2 and TRBJ2-2, with D possibly matching TRBD1 (5 bases). Germline loops: CDR1 SNHLY, CDR2 FYNNEI. V gave up 3 bases and J gave up 0 bases, with 8 bases separating them. The CDR3 contains 15 residues. CDR3 in amino acids: CASSEGQTNTGELFF. The CDR3 DNA reads as TGTGCCAGCAGTGAGGGGCAGACGAACACCGGGGAGCTGTTTTTT.

The chain has TRBV19 and TRBJ1-5, with 7 bases lining up with TRBD1. The CDR3 length is 14 residues. After removal of 7 bases from V and 4 bases from J, the junction contained 7 bases not matched to a gene. CDR1 and CDR2 from the germline V gene are LNHDA and SQIVND (reference sequence). The CDR3 nucleotides are TGTGCCAGTAACAAGGGACAGATGAATCAGCCCCAGCATTTT. Translating it yields CASNKGQMNQPQHF.

This clone came up a few times. The V and J genes are TRBV27 and TRBJ1-5, with D possibly matching TRBD1 (6 bases). Trimming left V 2 bases short and J 6 bases short, with 11 bases between. The germline CDR1 and CDR2 sequences are MNHEY and SMNVEV (reference sequence). This CDR3 is 14 amino acids long. The CDR3 loop reads CASSLPRGGQPQHF. The CDR3 bases are TGTGCCAGCAGTTTACCCCGAGGGGGTCAGCCCCAGCATTTT.

The chain couples TRBV9 to TRBJ2-7; D is perhaps TRBD2 (5 bases). Germline V lookup: CDR1 SGDLS, CDR2 YYNGEE. The CDR3 extends over 14 amino acids. V was cut by 0 bases and J by 3 bases, with 10 bases left in between. CDR3 sequence (DNA): TGTGCCAGCAGCGTAGGTGATGAGGGCTACGAGCAGTACTTC. Its protein is CASSVGDEGYEQYF.

The rearrangement uses TRBV5-1 and TRBJ2-3; 11 bases map to TRBD1. With 3 bases clipped from V and 4 bases from J, the junction kept 4 bases outside the gene matches. In germline, CDR1 is SGHRS, CDR2 YFSETQ. The CDR3 has 15 amino acids. The CDR3 DNA sequence: TGCGCCAGCAGCTGGGGACAGGGGGGCGCAGATACGCAGTATTTT. This sequence encodes CASSWGQGGADTQYF. The full variable domain, its missing parts supplied by reference TRBV5-1 and TRBJ2-3, is KAGVTQTPRYLIKTRGQQVTLSCSPISGHRSVSWYQQTPGQGLQFLFEYFSETQRNKGNFPGRFSGRQFSNSRSEMNVSTLELGDSALYLCASSWGQGGADTQYFGPGTRLTVL.

The chain carries TRBV6-4 and TRBJ2-1; 11 bases line up with TRBD2. This CDR3 is built from 15 residues. The trim removed 3 bases at V and 4 bases at J, leaving 2 bases unmatched. Looked up from germline, CDR1 is MRHNA and CDR2 is SNTAGT. The CDR3 DNA follows: TGTGCCAGCAGTGAGACTAGCGGGGAGTACAATGAGCAGTTCTTC. Residues: CASSETSGEYNEQFF.

This clone was seen a single time. The gene calls are TRBV5-4 and TRBJ2-5; D perhaps matches TRBD2 (7 bases). This CDR3 is 16 amino acids long. With 0 bases removed from V and 1 base from J, the gap between germline ends came to 13 bases. Germline V CDR1 and CDR2: SGHNT, YYREEE (reference sequence). Here the CDR3 reads CASSLARGGIQETQYF. Written as DNA, the CDR3 is TGTGCCAGCAGCTTGGCAAGGGGGGGCATCCAAGAGACCCAGTACTTC. The entire variable domain, with the rest obtained from reference TRBV5-4 and TRBJ2-5, is as follows: ETGVTQSPTHLIKTRGQQVTLRCSSQSGHNTVSWYQQALGQGPQFIFQYYREEENGRGNFPPRFSGLQFPNYSSELNVNALELDDSALYLCASSLARGGIQETQYFGPGTRLLVL.

The chain uses TRBV5-1 and TRBJ1-4; a weak D match, TRBD1 (5 bases). Trimming took off 7 bases at V and 3 bases at J, with 13 bases between the two ends. CDR3 size: 14 residues. Looked up from germline, CDR1 is SGHRS and CDR2 is YFSETQ. This CDR3 reads CASRPREANEKLFF. DNA of the CDR3: TGCGCCAGCCGGCCCAGGGAGGCTAATGAAAAACTGTTTTTT.

This chain uses TRBV7-2 with TRBJ2-1; 12 nucleotides align to TRBD2. This CDR3 is 14 amino acids long. V lost 1 base and J lost 15; bases outside the gene matches: 7. Germline values: CDR1 SGHTA, CDR2 FQGNSA. The CDR3 nucleotides are TGTGCCAGCAGCTTAGTAGCGGGGACTAGCGGGTCGTTCTTC. Its protein is CASSLVAGTSGSFF. The whole variable domain, remainder taken from reference TRBV7-2 and TRBJ2-1, is GAGVSQSPSNKVTEKGKDVELRCDPISGHTALYWYRQSLGQGLEFLIYFQGNSAPDKSGLPSDRFSAERTGGSVSTLTIQRTQQEDSAVYLCASSLVAGTSGSFFGPGTRLTVL.

J is TRBJ1-5 and V is TRBV30; no definite D call. This CDR3 spans 13 amino acids. The V gene lost 3 bases and the J gene lost 5 bases, with 11 bases spanning the gap. The V gene's germline CDR1 is GTSNPN and CDR2 SVGIG (reference sequence). CDR3 amino acids: CAWSKRPDQPQHF. The CDR3, as DNA: TGTGCCTGGAGCAAGCGCCCAGATCAGCCCCAGCATTTT.

The CDR3, as DNA: TGTGCCAGCTCACCCCGGGACAGGGACACTGAAGCTTTCTTT. Amino acid sequence: CASSPRDRDTEAFF. The chain is built from TRBV18 and TRBJ1-1, with 9 nucleotides matching TRBD1. The CDR3 length is 14 residues. Germline V lookup: CDR1 KGHSH, CDR2 LQKENI. V shed 3 bases, J shed 3 bases, and the junction held 2 bases outside the gene matches.

This chain joins TRBV28 and TRBJ1-1; 8 nucleotides align to TRBD1. From germline, CDR1 is MDHEN and CDR2 SYDVKM. The CDR3 loop spans 15 amino acids. After removal of 6 bases from V and 2 bases from J, the junction contained 8 bases not matched to a gene. CDR3 in amino acids: CASRPDRAVNTEAFF. CDR3 sequence (DNA): TGTGCCAGCAGGCCGGACAGGGCCGTTAACACTGAAGCTTTCTTT.

The chain joins TRBV10-1 to TRBJ1-1; 9 bases line up with TRBD1. CDR3 size: 13 residues. Germline trimming cut 9 bases from V and 0 bases from J; bases unmatched to any gene: 2. The germline CDR1 and CDR2 sequences are WNHNN and SYGVQD (reference sequence). The CDR3 sequence: CARGQGMNTEAFF. In DNA, the CDR3 is TGCGCCAGGGGACAGGGAATGAACACTGAAGCTTTCTTT.

This clone showed up just once. In nucleotides, the CDR3 is TGTGCCAGCAGTGACAGATCCTATGGCTACACCTTC. Translating it yields CASSDRSYGYTF. The chain carries TRBV6-1 and TRBJ1-2; D gene unclear. Trimming removed 3 bases at V and 4 bases at J, with 6 bases between. From germline, CDR1 is MNHNS and CDR2 SASEGT. This CDR3 is built from 12 residues.

The chain combines TRBV19 with TRBJ1-4; possibly TRBD1 for D (6 bases). CDR1 and CDR2 from the germline V gene are LNHDA and SQIVND (reference sequence). The CDR3 loop spans 16 amino acids. Trimming removed 5 bases from V and 8 bases from J, with 21 bases in between. In DNA form, the CDR3 reads TGTGCCAGTAGTGCCCCGCGGGGGGGCGTAGGAGAAAAACTGTTTTTT. Translation: CASSAPRGGVGEKLFF. Full variable domain (remainder filled in from reference TRBV19 and TRBJ1-4): DGGITQSPKYLFRKEGQNVTLSCEQNLNHDAMYWYRQDPGQGLRLIYYSQIVNDFQKGDIAEGYSVSREKKESFPLTVTSAQKNPTAFYLCASSAPRGGVGEKLFFGSGTQLSVL.

This clone was picked up one time. The CDR3 sequence is CASSPRSQAGYSYNEQFF. The CDR3 DNA follows: TGTGCCAGCTCACCACGGTCTCAGGCGGGATACTCCTACAATGAGCAGTTCTTC. This chain links TRBV18 with TRBJ2-1, with a possible D match to TRBD2 (6 bases). Germline V CDR1 and CDR2: KGHSH, LQKENI. CDR3 size: 18 residues. The V and J ends lost 1 base and 0 bases respectively, with 16 bases between them.

This chain connects TRBV11-2 to TRBJ1-1, with a weak D call TRBD1 (5 bases). The CDR3 totals 12 residues. Germline CDR1 reads SGHAT; CDR2 reads FQNNGV. V dropped 7 bases and J dropped 5 bases, with 11 bases sitting between them. In nucleotides, the CDR3 is TGTGCCAGCACCTCAGGGATGACTGAAGCTTTCTTT. Its translation is CASTSGMTEAFF.

The genes are TRBV7-9 and TRBJ1-2; D gene unclear. The CDR3 spans 12 residues. CDR1 and CDR2 (germline): SEHNR, FQNEAQ (reference sequence). Trimming pared 8 bases from V and 6 bases from J, leaving 13 bases between. The CDR3 DNA reads TGTGCCAGCGGCCAGGCCAGAAATGGCTACACCTTC. Encoded protein: CASGQARNGYTF.